The 27 T cell receptor beta chains listed next were all sequenced from one sample in a study of OX40 agonist ivuxolimab in advanced cancers. Using immunoSEQ multiplex PCR, the repertoire was profiled, and TCRdb retains in-frame clones only, with some absent. Of about 110,000 clones in the sample, over 75% are singletons; the top ten hold approximately 0.5%. This specimen consisted of CD4+ or CD8+ T cells sorted from blood, obtained in a trial of the OX40 agonist ivuxolimab. These receptors all stem from an adult with an advanced solid tumor such as melanoma, head and neck, liver or kidney cancer.

This rearrangement joins TRBV7-2 to TRBJ1-1; D remains unclear. V was pared by 4 bases and J by 11 bases, with 23 bases between. The CDR3 runs to 15 residues. Germline V gives CDR1 SGHTA, CDR2 FQGNSA. The CDR3 reads CASSYDPVGRNEAFF. DNA of the CDR3: TGTGCCAGCAGCTATGATCCTGTGGGGAGGAATGAGGCTTTCTTT.

The chain carries TRBV4-1 and TRBJ1-2; weak D call: TRBD1 (5 bases). This CDR3 spans 15 amino acids. Per the germline V gene, CDR1 is MGHRA and CDR2 is YSYEKL. V lost 6 bases to trimming and J lost 1 base, with 15 bases between them. The CDR3 region has the DNA TGCGCCAGCAGACAACCAGGGCAGCGTAACTATGGCTACACCTTC. Translation: CASRQPGQRNYGYTF.

This clone was seen only once. J is TRBJ1-4 and V is TRBV6-6; D is uncertain. The CDR3 spans 13 residues. Trimming stripped 8 bases from V and 3 bases from J, with 10 bases between. In germline, CDR1 is MNHNY, CDR2 SVGAGI (reference sequence). The CDR3 region has the DNA TGTGCCAGCGCCCCAGTCGCTAATGAAAAACTGTTTTTT. Translated: CASAPVANEKLFF.

The chain has TRBV6-5 and TRBJ2-7; 8 positions match TRBD1. Germline CDR1 is MNHEY and CDR2 is SVGAGI. J was trimmed by 7 bases and V by 0 bases; bases with no gene match: 8. The CDR3 is 15 residues long. For the CDR3, the DNA is TGTGCCAGCAGTTACTCGAGGCAGGGGGCCGGTGAGCAGTACTTC. Its translation is CASSYSRQGAGEQYF.

The chain couples TRBV7-2 to TRBJ2-7; D gene unclear. V lost 5 bases to trimming and J lost 2 bases, with 13 bases between them. The length of the CDR3 is 14 residues. CDR1 SGHTA and CDR2 FQGNSA come from the germline V gene. As DNA, the CDR3 is TGTGCCAGCAGCCCCTTTTGGGGTACCTACGAGCAGTACTTC. As protein: CASSPFWGTYEQYF.

The V call is TRBV7-9, the J call TRBJ2-5; D possibly corresponds to TRBD2 (7 bases). This CDR3 has 15 amino acids. Trimming stripped 7 bases from V and 5 bases from J, with 20 bases between. The germline CDR1 and CDR2 sequences are SEHNR and FQNEAQ (reference sequence). CDR3 protein: CASTLGGAGSETQYF. In nucleotides, the CDR3 is TGTGCCAGCACCTTGGGGGGGGCCGGATCGGAGACCCAGTACTTC. Based on the CDR3 plus reference TRBV7-9 and TRBJ2-5, the full variable domain is DTGVSQNPRHKITKRGQNVTFRCDPISEHNRLYWYRQTLGQGPEFLTYFQNEAQLEKSRLLSDRFSAERPKGSFSTLEIQRTEQGDSAMYLCASTLGGAGSETQYFGPGTRLLVL.

Comments on this clone: At one end, the junction sequence differs from germline, possibly due to a read error. The chain combines TRBV2 with TRBJ2-3; 7 nucleotides match TRBD2. The CDR3 loop spans 10 amino acids. Germline V gene lookup returns CDR1 SNHLY and CDR2 FYNNEI. This CDR3 is CASSGKTSEF. CDR3 sequence (DNA): TGTGCCAGCAGTGGAAAAACTAGCGAATTT. The variable domain in full, with the rest retrieved from reference TRBV2 and TRBJ2-3, is EPEVTQTPSHQVTQMGQEVILRCVPISNHLYFYWYRQILGQKVEFLVSFYNNEISEKSEIFDDQFSVERPDGSNFTLKIRSTKLEDSAMYFCASSGKTSEFGPGTRLTVL.

In this sample, this clone turned up once. This chain uses TRBV15 with TRBJ1-4; TRBD1 matches at 7 bases. The trim removed 3 bases at V and 7 bases at J, leaving 14 bases unmatched. The CDR3 consists of 17 residues. CDR1 is LNHNV, CDR2 YYDKDF, per germline (reference sequence). The CDR3 DNA is TGTGCCACCAGCAGCCTTCAGGGGGGCAGAGGAGGTGAAAAACTGTTTTTT. Its protein is CATSSLQGGRGGEKLFF.

This chain joins TRBV9 and TRBJ2-3; the match to TRBD2 covers 16 bases. The CDR3 is made up of 17 amino acids. Looked up from germline, CDR1 is SGDLS and CDR2 is YYNGEE. J was trimmed by 4 bases and V by 2 bases; bases with no gene match: 4. CDR3 bases: TGTGCCAGCAGCGTCGGGACTAGCGGGGGGGTCCCAGATACGCAGTATTTT. This encodes CASSVGTSGGVPDTQYF.

The rearrangement joins TRBV23-1 to TRBJ2-3, with D possibly TRBD2 on 5 matching bases. TRBV23-1 has ORF status, its function being uncertain. The CDR3 contains 15 residues. V lost 6 bases and J 1 base, leaving 14 bases between the germline ends. CDR3 loop: CASSPTRGGTDTQYF. Written as DNA, the CDR3 is TGCGCCAGCAGCCCCACTAGAGGAGGCACAGATACGCAGTATTTT.

The rearrangement links TRBV7-2 to TRBJ2-5; 7 bases line up with TRBD1. The CDR3 runs 13 residues. In germline, CDR1 is SGHTA, CDR2 FQGNSA. Germline trimming cut 5 bases from V and 4 bases from J; bases unmatched to any gene: 4. CDR3 amino acids: CASSLRQGETQYF. DNA of the CDR3: TGTGCCAGCAGCCTCCGACAGGGAGAGACCCAGTACTTC.

This clone appeared a few times. V and J are TRBV5-1 and TRBJ2-3, with D uncertain. Germline assignment: CDR1 SGHRS and CDR2 YFSETQ. This CDR3 has 13 amino acids. The V and J ends lost 2 bases and 4 bases respectively, with 8 bases between them. CDR3 sequence: CASSFLAPDTQYF. CDR3 in DNA: TGCGCCAGCAGCTTTTTGGCCCCAGATACGCAGTATTTT.

V and J are TRBV9 and TRBJ2-3; D is undetermined. The CDR3 is made up of 14 amino acids. Trimming stripped 2 bases from V and 0 bases from J, with 7 bases between. The V gene's germline CDR1 is SGDLS and CDR2 YYNGEE. CDR3 residues: CASSVLTSTDTQYF. CDR3 nucleotides: TGTGCCAGCAGCGTCCTTACTAGCACAGATACGCAGTATTTT.

The table lists this clone with a count of one. This chain joins TRBV6-5 and TRBJ2-7, with 7 bases fitting TRBD1. The trim removed 4 bases at V and 1 base at J, leaving 10 bases unmatched. Germline V gives CDR1 MNHEY, CDR2 SVGAGI. The length of the CDR3 is 16 residues. The CDR3 nucleotides read TGTGCCAGCAGTTCTACTACGGCAGGGGGTTCCTACGAGCAGTACTTC. It encodes CASSSTTAGGSYEQYF.

The chain is built from TRBV15 and TRBJ1-2; no clear D gene. V was trimmed by 4 bases and J by 2 bases, leaving 8 bases between them. This CDR3 is 13 amino acids long. In germline, CDR1 is LNHNV, CDR2 YYDKDF (reference sequence). The CDR3 nucleotides read TGTGCCACCAGCAATGACAAGAACTATGGCTACACCTTC. It specifies CATSNDKNYGYTF.

The chain is built from TRBV7-9 and TRBJ2-1; D may correspond to TRBD1 or TRBD2 (5 bases each). CDR3 size: 14 residues. Between the trimmed V and J ends, which lost 3 bases and 9 bases, there was a span of 15 bases. Germline V gene sequence: CDR1 SEHNR, CDR2 FQNEAQ (reference sequence). The CDR3 coding sequence is TGTGCCAGCAGCTTTAGGCAGGGAGAAGGTGAGCAGTTCTTC. It yields the protein CASSFRQGEGEQFF.

The V and J genes are TRBV10-3 and TRBJ1-2, with 7 bases identical to TRBD1. This CDR3 region has 14 residues. Per the germline V gene, CDR1 is ENHRY and CDR2 is SYGVKD. Trimming took 4 bases from V and 3 from J; bases not matched to a gene: 5. CDR3 nucleotides: TGTGCCATCAGTGCGCGACAGGGCGACTATGGCTACACCTTC. Translating it yields CAISARQGDYGYTF.

This chain uses TRBV19 with TRBJ1-2; D is possibly TRBD1 (5 bases). This CDR3 is 14 amino acids long. Per germline, CDR1 LNHDA and CDR2 SQIVND (reference sequence). Trimming left V 6 bases short and J 2 bases short, with 13 bases between. CDR3 loop: CASRPVRGNYGYTF. CDR3 coding DNA: TGTGCCAGTAGGCCCGTTAGGGGCAACTATGGCTACACCTTC.

The rearrangement joins TRBV19 to TRBJ2-1; D is undetermined. V dropped 3 bases and J dropped 6 bases, with 9 bases sitting between them. The germline gives CDR1 LNHDA, CDR2 SQIVND (reference sequence). The CDR3 contains 13 residues. In DNA, the CDR3 is TGTGCCAGTAGTATGTTGGGGTTCAATGAGCAGTTCTTC. It specifies CASSMLGFNEQFF.

The chain has TRBV4-1 and TRBJ2-2; 8 bases are a match to TRBD2. J was trimmed by 4 bases and V by 1 base; bases with no gene match: 5. CDR1 is MGHRA and CDR2 is YSYEKL in the germline V gene. This CDR3 is built from 16 residues. This CDR3 is CASSQGGLGSTGELFF. For the CDR3, the DNA is TGCGCCAGCAGCCAAGGGGGACTAGGGTCCACCGGGGAGCTGTTTTTT.

The chain carries TRBV6-6 and TRBJ1-1, with D unclear. Between the trimmed V and J ends, which lost 2 bases and 0 bases, there was a span of 10 bases. There are 15 residues in the CDR3. CDR1 and CDR2 (germline): MNHNY, SVGAGI (reference sequence). This CDR3 reads CASSYDGRLNTEAFF. The CDR3 nucleotides read TGTGCCAGCAGTTACGACGGCAGACTGAACACTGAAGCTTTCTTT.

The chain recombines TRBV19 with TRBJ2-2; D gene unclear. Trimming shortened V by 0 bases and J by 1 base, and 3 bases separated the two germline ends. The CDR3 is made up of 14 amino acids. From germline, CDR1 is LNHDA and CDR2 SQIVND (reference sequence). CDR3 region: CASSIDGNTGELFF. In DNA form, the CDR3 reads TGTGCCAGTAGTATAGACGGGAACACCGGGGAGCTGTTTTTT.

This sequence joins TRBV7-2 and TRBJ1-1; no reliable D call. The CDR3 sequence is 15 residues long. V was cut by 2 bases and J by 2 bases, with 12 bases left in between. Per the germline V gene, CDR1 is SGHTA and CDR2 is FQGNSA. CDR3 protein: CASSLRLGSNTEAFF. The CDR3 bases are TGTGCCAGCAGCTTAAGGTTAGGGTCCAACACTGAAGCTTTCTTT.

V usage is TRBV6-5 and J usage is TRBJ1-6; D is unclear. The CDR3 contains 13 residues. The V end was cut by 0 bases, the J end by 8 bases, with 5 bases between. Germline values: CDR1 MNHEY, CDR2 SVGAGI. The CDR3 region has the DNA TGTGCCAGCAGTTACTCCCCGGATTCACCCCTCCACTTT. Translation: CASSYSPDSPLHF.

This chain joins TRBV2 and TRBJ1-4, with 7 bases that match TRBD1. V lost 4 bases to trimming and J lost 3 bases; unmatched junction nucleotides: 2. CDR1 is SNHLY, CDR2 FYNNEI, per germline. The CDR3 sequence is 14 residues long. The CDR3 spells CASSGQGPNEKLFF. For the CDR3, the DNA is TGTGCCAGCAGTGGACAGGGCCCTAATGAAAAACTGTTTTTT.

The V gene is TRBV6-5, the J gene TRBJ2-7; D is uncertain. Germline V CDR1 and CDR2: MNHEY, SVGAGI. Trimming pared 6 bases from V and 4 bases from J, leaving 10 bases between. The CDR3 is made up of 12 amino acids. CDR3 protein: CASRDQVYEQYF. DNA of the CDR3: TGTGCCAGCAGGGATCAAGTGTACGAGCAGTACTTC.

This rearrangement joins TRBV19 to TRBJ2-1; possibly TRBD2 for D (7 bases). The CDR3 sequence is 15 residues long. V lost 6 bases and J 3 bases, leaving 15 bases between the germline ends. The germline V gene has CDR1 LNHDA and CDR2 SQIVND (reference sequence). This CDR3 reads CASRKQGGGYNEQFF. For the CDR3, the DNA is TGTGCCAGTAGGAAACAGGGAGGGGGCTACAATGAGCAGTTCTTC.